This T cell receptor (beta chain) was identified in a study of technical replicates of blood from four donors. This clone was seen more than once but under ten times. V shed 2 bases, J shed 1 base, and the junction held 4 bases outside the gene matches. Germline V gives CDR1 SGHTA, CDR2 FQGTGA. This CDR3 spans 16 amino acids. The protocol was immunoSEQ multiplex PCR, while the TCRdb copy is restricted to in-frame clones and leaves out a portion. The sample shows tens of thousands of clones, approximately 83% of them seen only once. V usage is TRBV7-3 and J usage is TRBJ2-1; the match to TRBD1 covers 8 bases. Sequences were obtained from PBMCs. This TCR derives from a human donor in good health. Some clones in this sample may be carry-over from other donors' samples. The CDR3 sequence is CASSLGTGGSYNEQFF. The CDR3 DNA sequence: TGTGCCAGCAGCTTAGGTACAGGGGGATCCTACAATGAGCAGTTCTTC.